The text below deals with one T cell receptor beta chain. The data were obtained in a study of spatial heterogeneity in lung cancer. The time point was: blood at routine non-recurrence follow-up after resection. No cells were sorted before sequencing. The whole RNA sequenced was extracted from tumor, nontumor lung or frozen PBMC. V dropped 4 bases and J dropped 0 bases, with 13 bases sitting between them. This CDR3 is 15 amino acids long. Germline CDR1 reads MGHDK; CDR2 reads SYGVNS. TCRdb reprocessed the 5' RACE reads via MiXCR and lists one record per CDR3 protein. Among around 110,000 distinct CDR3 sequences listed, 10% to 15% were seen once.

This TCR was sampled from a male donor with early-stage non-small cell lung cancer. The material sequenced was PBMCs, taken at follow-up. The chain combines TRBV25-1 with TRBJ2-7; weak D call: TRBD1 (6 bases). The CDR3, as DNA: TGTGCCAGCAGTGGTGGGGGCAGTAGCTCCTACGAGCAGTACTTC. It encodes CASSGGGSSSYEQYF.